The 15 T cell receptor beta chains given below trace back to one sample, sequenced in a study of blood T cell repertoires in COVID-19. The table came from immunoSEQ multiplex PCR; TCRdb's copy has only in-frame clones and leaves some out. This sample carries about 280,000 clones, 70% to 90% of them seen once, and the ten largest clones take around 10%. The sequencing sample was made of peripheral blood. Every receptor here comes from a woman in her sixties or seventies with acute or convalescent COVID-19.

The V and J genes are TRBV18 and TRBJ2-1, with unresolved D. CDR1 and CDR2 from the germline V gene are KGHSH and LQKENI. The CDR3 covers 15 residues. V lost 5 bases and J lost 8, with 19 bases in between. CDR3 loop: CASSFGSPEVYEQFF. The CDR3 coding sequence is TGTGCCAGCTCATTCGGGTCCCCTGAGGTCTATGAGCAGTTCTTC.

V is TRBV2 and J is TRBJ1-2, with a possible D match to TRBD1 (5 bases). Germline values: CDR1 SNHLY, CDR2 FYNNEI. Trimming pared 3 bases from V and 6 bases from J, leaving 14 bases between. This CDR3 comprises 14 residues. The CDR3 bases are TGTGCCAGCAGTGAGGGCAGGGCTGTAAATGGCTACACCTTC. Its translation: CASSEGRAVNGYTF.

This rearrangement joins TRBV19 to TRBJ2-1; 9 nucleotides agree with TRBD2. Unmatched junction bases numbered 14, after V lost 7 bases and J lost 7 bases. Germline V gene data show CDR1 as LNHDA and CDR2 as SQIVND (reference sequence). The CDR3 contains 16 residues. CDR3 residues: CASTPLRTSVMNEQFF. CDR3 DNA: TGTGCCAGTACACCGTTAAGGACTAGCGTGATGAATGAGCAGTTCTTC. Supplemented by reference TRBV19 and TRBJ2-1, the full variable domain reads DGGITQSPKYLFRKEGQNVTLSCEQNLNHDAMYWYRQDPGQGLRLIYYSQIVNDFQKGDIAEGYSVSREKKESFPLTVTSAQKNPTAFYLCASTPLRTSVMNEQFFGPGTRLTVL.

The chain employs TRBV19 and TRBJ1-1, with TRBD1 identical over 7 bases. Germline CDR1 is LNHDA and CDR2 is SQIVND (reference sequence). The CDR3 extends over 15 amino acids. With 9 bases clipped from V and 10 bases from J, the junction kept 20 bases outside the gene matches. CDR3 DNA sequence: TGTGCCAGCTCGACAGAGGGGGCCAGGGTATCCGCAGCTTTCTTT. This sequence encodes CASSTEGARVSAAFF.

The gene calls are TRBV12-3 or TRBV12-4 and TRBJ1-3; D is undetermined. The CDR3 is 13 amino acids. V was trimmed by 4 bases and J by 12 bases, leaving 16 bases between them. CDR3 in amino acids: CASSSPAGGYIYF. For the CDR3, the DNA is TGTGCCAGCAGTTCCCCAGCGGGTGGGTACATATATTTT.

This clone came up once. The genes are TRBV7-9 and TRBJ2-3; the D gene is possibly TRBD1 (6 bases). Germline loops: CDR1 SEHNR, CDR2 FQNEAQ (reference sequence). Trimming cost V 5 bases and J 0 bases, with 12 bases left between them. This CDR3 is 15 amino acids long. CDR3 in amino acids: CASSPGHRSTDTQYF. DNA of the CDR3: TGTGCCAGCAGCCCGGGACACCGAAGCACAGATACGCAGTATTTT.

V usage is TRBV7-8 and J usage is TRBJ2-1, with D possibly matching TRBD2 (5 bases). V gave up 5 bases and J gave up 5 bases, with 10 bases separating them. The CDR3 covers 13 residues. Germline values: CDR1 SGHVS, CDR2 FQNEAQ. DNA of the CDR3: TGTGCCAGCAGCCCGCGGGTGGACAATGAGCAGTTCTTC. It specifies CASSPRVDNEQFF. The full variable domain, with the rest looked up from reference TRBV7-8 and TRBJ2-1, is GAGVSQSPRYKVAKRGQDVALRCDPISGHVSLFWYQQALGQGPEFLTYFQNEAQLDKSGLPSDRFFAERPEGSVSTLKIQRTQQEDSAVYLCASSPRVDNEQFFGPGTRLTVL.

The chain carries TRBV3-1 (or the pseudogene TRBV3-2) and TRBJ1-5; tentative D call: TRBD1 (6 bases). The germline V gene encodes CDR1 LGHDT and CDR2 YNNKEL (reference sequence). V gave up 4 bases and J gave up 7 bases, with 11 bases separating them. This CDR3 comprises 13 residues. This CDR3 reads CASSPQGVQPQHF. CDR3 sequence (DNA): TGTGCCAGCAGCCCACAGGGCGTCCAGCCCCAGCATTTT.

The gene calls are TRBV11-2 and TRBJ2-7, with TRBD2 matching over 7 bases. Per germline, CDR1 SGHAT and CDR2 FQNNGV. The V and J ends lost 4 bases and 7 bases, in that order; junction bases with no gene match: 4. The CDR3 length is 12 residues. Here the CDR3 reads CASSWEGREQYF. For the CDR3, the DNA is TGTGCCAGCAGCTGGGAGGGTAGGGAGCAGTACTTC.

The gene calls are TRBV6-5 and TRBJ2-7; 8 nucleotides align to TRBD2. The CDR3 length is 15 residues. Trimming cost V 1 base and J 1 base; bases outside gene matches: 3. Looked up from germline, CDR1 is MNHEY and CDR2 is SVGAGI. The CDR3 nucleotides are TGTGCCAGCAGTTACTTACGGGGGGGATCCTACGAGCAGTACTTC. Encoded protein: CASSYLRGGSYEQYF.

The rearrangement links TRBV7-8 to TRBJ1-2; D gene ambiguous. Germline loops: CDR1 SGHVS, CDR2 FQNEAQ. Trimming took off 2 bases at V and 8 bases at J, with 12 bases between the two ends. The CDR3 totals 13 residues. CDR3 bases: TGTGCCAGCAGCTTAATGTCGGGTGGAGGCTACACCTTC. Its protein is CASSLMSGGGYTF.

V and J are TRBV3-1 (or the pseudogene TRBV3-2) and TRBJ2-6; a possible D gene is TRBD2 (6 bases). Germline loops: CDR1 LGHDT, CDR2 YNNKEL (reference sequence). The V and J ends lost 0 bases and 1 base respectively, with 25 bases between them. The CDR3 loop spans 22 amino acids. Here the CDR3 DNA reads TGTGCCAGCAGCCAAGATCGCCCCGCGGCTGGCAGGACTAAATCTGGGGCCAACGTCCTGACTTTC. Protein sequence: CASSQDRPAAGRTKSGANVLTF.

The V and J genes are TRBV3-1 (or the pseudogene TRBV3-2) and TRBJ2-3; 9 bases match TRBD2. The germline gives CDR1 LGHDT, CDR2 YNNKEL (reference sequence). The CDR3 is 19 amino acids. The V segment lost 0 bases and the J segment 2 bases; nucleotides outside the gene matches: 12. The CDR3 DNA is TGTGCCAGCAGCCAAGATCTGTTAAGGGCTAGCGGGGCCACAGATACGCAGTATTTT. It yields the protein CASSQDLLRASGATDTQYF.

The chain is built from TRBV7-2 and TRBJ2-7, with unresolved D. Germline values: CDR1 SGHTA, CDR2 FQGNSA. V was clipped by 4 bases and J by 2 bases, with 15 bases between them. This CDR3 contains 15 residues. DNA of the CDR3: TGTGCCAGCAGCTCTTCAGGCTGGATCCCCTACGAGCAGTACTTC. Its protein product is CASSSSGWIPYEQYF. The whole variable domain, remainder taken from reference TRBV7-2 and TRBJ2-7, is GAGVSQSPSNKVTEKGKDVELRCDPISGHTALYWYRQSLGQGLEFLIYFQGNSAPDKSGLPSDRFSAERTGGSVSTLTIQRTQQEDSAVYLCASSSSGWIPYEQYFGPGTRLTVT.

The V call is TRBV30, the J call TRBJ1-1; D perhaps matches TRBD1 (5 bases). Germline CDR1 GTSNPN, CDR2 SVGIG (reference sequence). Trimming left V 4 bases short and J 3 bases short, with 12 bases between. CDR3 length equals 13 residues. CDR3 protein: CAWTGGDYTEAFF. DNA of the CDR3: TGTGCCTGGACCGGAGGGGATTACACTGAAGCTTTCTTT.